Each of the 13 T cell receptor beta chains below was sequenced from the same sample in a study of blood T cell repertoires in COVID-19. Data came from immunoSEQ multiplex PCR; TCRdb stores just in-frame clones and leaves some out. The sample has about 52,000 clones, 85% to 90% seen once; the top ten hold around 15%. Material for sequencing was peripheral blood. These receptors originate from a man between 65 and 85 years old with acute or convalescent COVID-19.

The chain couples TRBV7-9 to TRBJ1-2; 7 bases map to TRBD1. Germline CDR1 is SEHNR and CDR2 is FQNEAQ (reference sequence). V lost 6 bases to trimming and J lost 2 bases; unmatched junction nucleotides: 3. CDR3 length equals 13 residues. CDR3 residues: CASSRDRNYGYTF. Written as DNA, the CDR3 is TGTGCCAGCAGTAGGGACAGAAACTATGGCTACACCTTC. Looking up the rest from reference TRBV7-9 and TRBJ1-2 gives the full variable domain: DTGVSQNPRHKITKRGQNVTFRCDPISEHNRLYWYRQTLGQGPEFLTYFQNEAQLEKSRLLSDRFSAERPKGSFSTLEIQRTEQGDSAMYLCASSRDRNYGYTFGSGTRLTVV.

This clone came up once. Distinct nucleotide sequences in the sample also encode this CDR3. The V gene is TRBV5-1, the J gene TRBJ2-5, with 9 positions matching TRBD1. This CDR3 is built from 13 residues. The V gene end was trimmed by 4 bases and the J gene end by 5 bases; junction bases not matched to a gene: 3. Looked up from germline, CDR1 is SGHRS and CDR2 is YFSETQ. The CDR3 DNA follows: TGCGCCAGCAGCCTTGGACAGGGGGAGACCCAGTACTTC. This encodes CASSLGQGETQYF. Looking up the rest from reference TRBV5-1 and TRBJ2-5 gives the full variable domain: KAGVTQTPRYLIKTRGQQVTLSCSPISGHRSVSWYQQTPGQGLQFLFEYFSETQRNKGNFPGRFSGRQFSNSRSEMNVSTLELGDSALYLCASSLGQGETQYFGPGTRLLVL.

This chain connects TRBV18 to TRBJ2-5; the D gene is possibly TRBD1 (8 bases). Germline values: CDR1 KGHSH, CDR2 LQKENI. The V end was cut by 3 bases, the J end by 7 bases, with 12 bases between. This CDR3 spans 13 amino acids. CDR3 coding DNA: TGTGCCAGCTCACCGGACAGGGAGGGGACCCAGTACTTC. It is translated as CASSPDREGTQYF.

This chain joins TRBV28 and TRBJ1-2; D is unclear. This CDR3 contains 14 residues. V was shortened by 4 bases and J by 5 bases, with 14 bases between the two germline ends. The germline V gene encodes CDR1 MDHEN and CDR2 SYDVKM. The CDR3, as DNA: TGTGCCAGCAGTTCCCCGGCGGACTTGTATGGCTACACCTTC. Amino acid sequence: CASSSPADLYGYTF.

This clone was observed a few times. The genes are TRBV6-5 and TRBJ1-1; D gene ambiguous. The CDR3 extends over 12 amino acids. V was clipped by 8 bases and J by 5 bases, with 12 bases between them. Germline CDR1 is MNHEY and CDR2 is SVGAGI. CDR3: CASYVPGTEAFF. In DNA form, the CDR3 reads TGTGCCAGCTATGTTCCGGGGACTGAAGCTTTCTTT.

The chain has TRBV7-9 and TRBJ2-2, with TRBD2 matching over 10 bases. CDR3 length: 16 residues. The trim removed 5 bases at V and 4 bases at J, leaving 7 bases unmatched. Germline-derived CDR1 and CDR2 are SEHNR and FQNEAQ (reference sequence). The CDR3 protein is CASSLPSGGVTGELFF. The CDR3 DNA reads TGTGCCAGCAGCCTGCCTAGCGGGGGCGTCACCGGGGAGCTGTTTTTT.

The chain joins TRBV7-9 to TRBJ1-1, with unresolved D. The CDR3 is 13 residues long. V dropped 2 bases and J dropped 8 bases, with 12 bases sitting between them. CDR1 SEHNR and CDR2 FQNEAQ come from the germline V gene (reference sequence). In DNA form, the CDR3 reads TGTGCCAGCAGCTTAAACGTATTAGAGGAAGCTTTCTTT. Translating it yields CASSLNVLEEAFF.

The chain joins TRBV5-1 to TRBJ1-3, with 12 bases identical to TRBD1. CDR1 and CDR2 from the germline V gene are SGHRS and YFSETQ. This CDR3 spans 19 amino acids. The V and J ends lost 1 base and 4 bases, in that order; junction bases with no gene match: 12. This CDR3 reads CASSLLRLGQGADGNTIYF. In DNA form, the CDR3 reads TGCGCCAGCAGCTTGCTCCGTTTGGGACAGGGGGCCGACGGAAACACCATATATTTT.

CDR3 region: CASSLTGYNSPLHF. The CDR3 DNA sequence: TGTGCCAGTAGCCTCACGGGTTATAATTCACCCCTCCACTTT. The chain couples TRBV19 to TRBJ1-6; D not certain. Germline CDR1 is LNHDA and CDR2 is SQIVND (reference sequence). CDR3 length: 14 residues. V was pared by 6 bases and J by 4 bases, with 10 bases between. Complete variable domain (other parts from reference TRBV19 and TRBJ1-6): DGGITQSPKYLFRKEGQNVTLSCEQNLNHDAMYWYRQDPGQGLRLIYYSQIVNDFQKGDIAEGYSVSREKKESFPLTVTSAQKNPTAFYLCASSLTGYNSPLHFGNGTRLTVT.

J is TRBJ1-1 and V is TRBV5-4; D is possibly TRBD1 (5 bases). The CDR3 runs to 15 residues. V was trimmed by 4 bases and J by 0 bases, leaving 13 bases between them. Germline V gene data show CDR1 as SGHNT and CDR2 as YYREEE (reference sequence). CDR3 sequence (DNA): TGTGCCAGCAGCCCTAGACAGTCAGTGAACACTGAAGCTTTCTTT. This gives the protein CASSPRQSVNTEAFF.

CDR3 sequence reads: CAISDPGSGLGNTIYF. CDR3 nucleotide sequence: TGTGCCATCAGTGATCCCGGATCAGGGCTAGGAAACACCATATATTTT. The gene calls are TRBV10-3 and TRBJ1-3; possibly TRBD1 for D (5 bases). This CDR3 is built from 16 residues. V lost 3 bases and J lost 4, with 16 bases in between. From germline, CDR1 is ENHRY and CDR2 SYGVKD.

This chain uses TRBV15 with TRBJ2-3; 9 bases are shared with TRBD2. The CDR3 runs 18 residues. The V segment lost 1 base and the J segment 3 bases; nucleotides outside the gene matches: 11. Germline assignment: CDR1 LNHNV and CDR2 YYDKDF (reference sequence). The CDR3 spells CATSRVGSRLADTDTQYF. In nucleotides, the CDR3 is TGTGCCACCAGCAGAGTGGGGTCCCGACTAGCGGATACAGATACGCAGTATTTT. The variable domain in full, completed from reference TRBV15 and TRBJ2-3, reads DAMVIQNPRYQVTQFGKPVTLSCSQTLNHNVMYWYQQKSSQAPKLLFHYYDKDFNNEADTPDNFQSRRPNTSFCFLDIRSPGLGDTAMYLCATSRVGSRLADTDTQYFGPGTRLTVL.

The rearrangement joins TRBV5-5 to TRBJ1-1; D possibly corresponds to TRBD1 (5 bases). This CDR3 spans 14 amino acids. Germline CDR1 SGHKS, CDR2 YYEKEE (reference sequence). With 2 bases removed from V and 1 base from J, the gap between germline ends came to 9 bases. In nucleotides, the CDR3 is TGTGCCAGCAGCTTAGACAGCTGGAACACTGAAGCTTTCTTT. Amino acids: CASSLDSWNTEAFF.